Following are 2 T cell receptor beta chains from one sample sequenced in a study of high-grade serous ovarian cancer treatment subgroups. The assay was immunoSEQ multiplex PCR, and TCRdb's table has in-frame clones only and misses some. The sample has about 16,000 clones, under 85% seen once; the top ten hold more than 3.5%. Tumor samples were taken before definitive surgery or chemotherapy. The sample comprised tumor tissue. Receptor source: a human donor with high-grade serous ovarian cancer.

The V call is TRBV5-8, the J call TRBJ2-1; the D gene is possibly TRBD2 (6 bases). This CDR3 has 15 amino acids. Germline V gene sequence: CDR1 SGHTS, CDR2 YDEGEE. The V end lost 1 base, the J end lost 7 bases, and 15 bases lay between the germline ends. CDR3 nucleotide sequence: TGTGCCAGCAGCTTGAGGCCAGGGCGGGGAAATGAGCAGTTCTTC. This codes for CASSLRPGRGNEQFF.

The chain carries TRBV6-4 and TRBJ2-2, with 7 bases lining up with TRBD1. Germline V gives CDR1 MRHNA, CDR2 SNTAGT. The CDR3 loop spans 18 amino acids. V shed 5 bases and J 1 base; nucleotides not matched to a gene: 13. In DNA form, the CDR3 reads TGTGCCAGCAGTTACCGAGCCGGGGACAGATTGAACACCGGGGAGCTGTTTTTT. It yields the protein CASSYRAGDRLNTGELFF.